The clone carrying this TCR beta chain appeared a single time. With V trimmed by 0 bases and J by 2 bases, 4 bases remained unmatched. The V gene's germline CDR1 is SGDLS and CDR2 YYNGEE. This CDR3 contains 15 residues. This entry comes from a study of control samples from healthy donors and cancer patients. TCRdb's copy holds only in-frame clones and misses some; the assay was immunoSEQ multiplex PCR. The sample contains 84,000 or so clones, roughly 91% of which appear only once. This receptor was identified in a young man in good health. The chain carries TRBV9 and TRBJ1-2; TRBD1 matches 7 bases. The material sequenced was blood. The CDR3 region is CASSVEAGGNYGYTF. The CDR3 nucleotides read TGTGCCAGCAGCGTAGAGGCAGGGGGAAACTATGGCTACACCTTC.